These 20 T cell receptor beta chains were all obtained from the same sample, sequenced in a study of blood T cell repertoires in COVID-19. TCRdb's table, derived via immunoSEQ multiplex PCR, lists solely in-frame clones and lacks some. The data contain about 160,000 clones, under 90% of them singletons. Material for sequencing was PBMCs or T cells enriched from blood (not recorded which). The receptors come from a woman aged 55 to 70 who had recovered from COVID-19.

The CDR3 sequence is CASSEAPRGGTDTQYF. The CDR3 DNA follows: TGTGCCAGCAGTGAAGCGCCGCGGGGGGGCACAGATACGCAGTATTTT. The V and J genes are TRBV2 and TRBJ2-3; TRBD2 matches 8 bases. The V gene's germline CDR1 is SNHLY and CDR2 FYNNEI. The CDR3 consists of 16 residues. Trimming cost V 0 bases and J 1 base; bases outside gene matches: 3.

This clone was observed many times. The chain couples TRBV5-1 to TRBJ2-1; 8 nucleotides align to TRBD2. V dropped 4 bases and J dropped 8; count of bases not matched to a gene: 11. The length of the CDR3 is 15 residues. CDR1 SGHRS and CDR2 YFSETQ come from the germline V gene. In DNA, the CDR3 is TGCGCCAGCAGCGCGGGACTAGTTGGGTCCGATGAGCAGTTCTTC. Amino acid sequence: CASSAGLVGSDEQFF.

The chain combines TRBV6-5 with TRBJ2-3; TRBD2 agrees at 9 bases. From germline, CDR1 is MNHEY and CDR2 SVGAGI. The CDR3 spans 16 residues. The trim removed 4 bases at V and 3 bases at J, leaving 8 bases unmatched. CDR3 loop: CASSSGGLAGTDTQYF. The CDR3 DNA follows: TGTGCCAGCAGTTCTGGCGGTCTAGCGGGGACAGATACGCAGTATTTT.

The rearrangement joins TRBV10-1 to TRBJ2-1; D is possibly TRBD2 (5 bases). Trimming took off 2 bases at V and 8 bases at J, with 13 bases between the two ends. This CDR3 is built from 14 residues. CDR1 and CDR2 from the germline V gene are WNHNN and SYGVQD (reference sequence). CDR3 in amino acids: CASSEGRLGDEQFF. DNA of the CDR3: TGCGCCAGCAGTGAGGGCAGACTGGGAGATGAGCAGTTCTTC.

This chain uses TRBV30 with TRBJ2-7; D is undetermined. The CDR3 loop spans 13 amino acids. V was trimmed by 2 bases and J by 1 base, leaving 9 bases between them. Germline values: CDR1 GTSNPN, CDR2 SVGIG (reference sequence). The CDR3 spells CAWSKDMSYEQYF. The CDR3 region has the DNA TGTGCCTGGAGTAAAGACATGTCCTACGAGCAGTACTTC. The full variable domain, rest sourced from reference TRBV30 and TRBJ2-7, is SQTIHQWPATLVQPVGSPLSLECTVEGTSNPNLYWYRQAAGRGLQLLFYSVGIGQISSEVPQNLSASRPQDRQFILSSKKLLLSDSGFYLCAWSKDMSYEQYFGPGTRLTVT.

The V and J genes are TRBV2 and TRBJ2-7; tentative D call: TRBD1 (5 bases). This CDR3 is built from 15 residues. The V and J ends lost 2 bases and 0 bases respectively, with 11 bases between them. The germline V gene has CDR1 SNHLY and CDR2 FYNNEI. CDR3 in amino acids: CASSELRDVSYEQYF. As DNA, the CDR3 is TGTGCCAGCAGTGAACTCAGGGATGTCTCCTACGAGCAGTACTTC. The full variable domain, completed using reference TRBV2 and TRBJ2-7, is EPEVTQTPSHQVTQMGQEVILRCVPISNHLYFYWYRQILGQKVEFLVSFYNNEISEKSEIFDDQFSVERPDGSNFTLKIRSTKLEDSAMYFCASSELRDVSYEQYFGPGTRLTVT.

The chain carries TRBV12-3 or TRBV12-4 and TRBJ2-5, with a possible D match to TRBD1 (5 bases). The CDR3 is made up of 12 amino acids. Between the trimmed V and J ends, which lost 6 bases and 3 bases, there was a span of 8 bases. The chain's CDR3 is CASRAGKETQYF. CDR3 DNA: TGTGCCAGCAGGGCAGGGAAAGAGACCCAGTACTTC.

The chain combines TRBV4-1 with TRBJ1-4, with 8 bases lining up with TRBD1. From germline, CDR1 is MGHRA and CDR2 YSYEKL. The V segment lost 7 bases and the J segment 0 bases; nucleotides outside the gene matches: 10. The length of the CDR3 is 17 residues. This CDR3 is CASTHHTGGATNEKLFF. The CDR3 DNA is TGCGCCAGCACCCACCATACAGGGGGAGCAACTAATGAAAAACTGTTTTTT.

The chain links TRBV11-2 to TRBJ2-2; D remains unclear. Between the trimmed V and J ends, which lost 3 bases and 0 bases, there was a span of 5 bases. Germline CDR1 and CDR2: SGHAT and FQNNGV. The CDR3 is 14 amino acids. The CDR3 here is CASSLAANTGELFF. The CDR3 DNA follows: TGTGCCAGCAGCTTGGCAGCGAACACCGGGGAGCTGTTTTTT.

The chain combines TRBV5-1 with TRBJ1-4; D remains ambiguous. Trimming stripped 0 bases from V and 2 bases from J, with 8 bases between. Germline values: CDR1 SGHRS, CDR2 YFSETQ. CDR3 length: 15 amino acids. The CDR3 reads CASSLDAGTNEKLFF. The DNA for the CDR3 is TGCGCCAGCAGCTTGGATGCCGGTACTAATGAAAAACTGTTTTTT.

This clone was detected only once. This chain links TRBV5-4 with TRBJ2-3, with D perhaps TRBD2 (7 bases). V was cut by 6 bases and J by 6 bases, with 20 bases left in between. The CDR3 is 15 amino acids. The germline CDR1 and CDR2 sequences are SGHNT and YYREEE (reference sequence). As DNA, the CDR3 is TGTGCCAGCACGCCTCCCGGGGGGCCAGGGGATACGCAGTATTTT. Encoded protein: CASTPPGGPGDTQYF.

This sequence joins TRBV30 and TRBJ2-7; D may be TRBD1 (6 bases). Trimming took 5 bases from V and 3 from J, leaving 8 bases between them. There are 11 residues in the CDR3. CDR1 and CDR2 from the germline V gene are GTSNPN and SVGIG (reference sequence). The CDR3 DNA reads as TGTGCCTGGTCAGGGGTCTACGAGCAGTACTTC. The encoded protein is CAWSGVYEQYF.

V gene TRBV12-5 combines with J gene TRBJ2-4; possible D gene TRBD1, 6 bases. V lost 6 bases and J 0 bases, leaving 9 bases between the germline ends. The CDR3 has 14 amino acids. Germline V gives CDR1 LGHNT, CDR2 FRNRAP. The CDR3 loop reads CASGHRVAKNIQYF. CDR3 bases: TGTGCTAGTGGCCACAGGGTAGCCAAAAACATTCAGTACTTC.

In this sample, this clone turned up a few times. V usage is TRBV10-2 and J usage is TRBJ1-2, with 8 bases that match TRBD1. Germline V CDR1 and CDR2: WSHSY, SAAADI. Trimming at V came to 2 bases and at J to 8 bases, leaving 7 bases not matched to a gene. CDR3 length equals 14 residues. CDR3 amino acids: CASSETGQGGGYTF. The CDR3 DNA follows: TGCGCCAGCAGTGAGACCGGACAGGGAGGAGGCTACACCTTC.

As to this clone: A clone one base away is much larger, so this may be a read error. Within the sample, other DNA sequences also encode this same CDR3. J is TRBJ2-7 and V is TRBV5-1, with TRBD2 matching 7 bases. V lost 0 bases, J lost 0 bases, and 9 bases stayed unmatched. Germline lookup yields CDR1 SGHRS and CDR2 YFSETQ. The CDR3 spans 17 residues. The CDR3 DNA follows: TGCGCCAGCAGCTTGGCATCTAGCGGAACAAGCTCCTACGAGCAGTACTTC. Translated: CASSLASSGTSSYEQYF.

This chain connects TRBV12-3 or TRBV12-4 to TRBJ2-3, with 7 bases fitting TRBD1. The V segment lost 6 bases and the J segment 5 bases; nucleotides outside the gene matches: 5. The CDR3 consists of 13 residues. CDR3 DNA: TGTGCCAGCAGACCAAGACAGGGAGATACGCAGTATTTT. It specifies CASRPRQGDTQYF.

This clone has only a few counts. The CDR3 is CASSERARAGVNTEAFF. The CDR3, as DNA: TGTGCCAGCAGTGAACGGGCCAGGGCAGGGGTGAACACTGAAGCTTTCTTT. The J gene is TRBJ1-1, the V gene TRBV2; D perhaps matches TRBD1 (6 bases). From germline, CDR1 is SNHLY and CDR2 FYNNEI. Trimming left V 2 bases short and J 0 bases short, with 16 bases between. This CDR3 comprises 17 residues. Filled out from reference TRBV2 and TRBJ1-1, the complete variable domain reads EPEVTQTPSHQVTQMGQEVILRCVPISNHLYFYWYRQILGQKVEFLVSFYNNEISEKSEIFDDQFSVERPDGSNFTLKIRSTKLEDSAMYFCASSERARAGVNTEAFFGQGTRLTVV.

The CDR3 is CASSVGAEAFF. The CDR3 DNA sequence: TGTGCCAGCAGCGTAGGGGCAGAAGCTTTCTTT. The V gene is TRBV9, the J gene TRBJ1-1; D is ambiguous. CDR3 length: 11 residues. Germline CDR1 is SGDLS and CDR2 is YYNGEE. V was shortened by 0 bases and J by 8 bases, with 5 bases between the two germline ends.

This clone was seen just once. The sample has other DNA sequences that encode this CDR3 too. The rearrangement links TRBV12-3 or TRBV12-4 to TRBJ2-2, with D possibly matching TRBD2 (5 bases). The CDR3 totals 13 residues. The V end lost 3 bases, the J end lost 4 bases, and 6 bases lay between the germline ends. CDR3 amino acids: CASSFGGTGELFF. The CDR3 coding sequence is TGTGCCAGCAGTTTCGGAGGCACCGGGGAGCTGTTTTTT.

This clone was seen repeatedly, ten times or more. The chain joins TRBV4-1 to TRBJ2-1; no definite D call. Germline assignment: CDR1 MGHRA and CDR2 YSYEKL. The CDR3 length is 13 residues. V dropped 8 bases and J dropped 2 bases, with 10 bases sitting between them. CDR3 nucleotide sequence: TGCGCCAGCGGGCGATTTACCTACAATGAGCAGTTCTTC. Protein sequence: CASGRFTYNEQFF.